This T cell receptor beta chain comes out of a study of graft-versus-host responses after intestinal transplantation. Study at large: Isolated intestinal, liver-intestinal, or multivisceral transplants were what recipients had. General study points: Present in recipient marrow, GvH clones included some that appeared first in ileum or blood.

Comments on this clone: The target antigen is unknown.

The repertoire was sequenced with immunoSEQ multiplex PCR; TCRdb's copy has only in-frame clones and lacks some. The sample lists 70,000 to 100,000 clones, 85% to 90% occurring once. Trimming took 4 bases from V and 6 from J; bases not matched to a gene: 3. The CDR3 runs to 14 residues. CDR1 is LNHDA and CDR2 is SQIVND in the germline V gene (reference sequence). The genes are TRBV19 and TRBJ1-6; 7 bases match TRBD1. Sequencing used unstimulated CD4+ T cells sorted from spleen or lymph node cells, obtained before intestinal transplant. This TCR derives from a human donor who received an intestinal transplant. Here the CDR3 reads CASSRQGGNSPLHF. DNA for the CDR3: TGTGCCAGTAGTAGACAGGGAGGTAATTCACCCCTCCACTTT. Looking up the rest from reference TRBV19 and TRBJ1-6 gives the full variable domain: DGGITQSPKYLFRKEGQNVTLSCEQNLNHDAMYWYRQDPGQGLRLIYYSQIVNDFQKGDIAEGYSVSREKKESFPLTVTSAQKNPTAFYLCASSRQGGNSPLHFGNGTRLTVT.